The rows below give T cell receptor beta chains drawn from one sample of a study of shared clonotypes between healthy human individuals. Data came from immunoSEQ multiplex PCR; TCRdb stores just in-frame clones and leaves some out. This table holds hundreds of thousands of clones, about 95% found once. What was sequenced was naive CD8+ T cells sorted from blood. These receptors were taken from a woman aged 25 to 45 in good health. Each CDR3 is given with its conserved first and last residue. The D gene is left open where the match is weak. Part of the rows lack a size; the others show once, few, many or a class for expanded clones.

d_call j_call v_call clone_size cdr3_aa cdr3_nt
TRBD2 TRBJ2-1 TRBV7-9 NA CASSPRTSGIGEQFF TGTGCCAGCTCCCCTCGGACTAGCGGAATTGGCGAGCAGTTCTTC
TRBD1 TRBJ1-4 TRBV5-6 NA CASSSAGTGREKLFF TGTGCCAGCAGCTCGGCCGGGACAGGGCGAGAAAAACTGTTTTTT
NA TRBJ2-7 TRBV5-1 NA CASSEVGNNRFYEQYF TGCGCCAGCAGCGAGGTGGGGAATAATCGGTTCTACGAGCAGTACTTC
NA TRBJ2-1 TRBV7-9 NA CASSLAGEQFF TGTGCCAGCAGCCTCGCTGGGGAGCAGTTCTTC
NA TRBJ1-4 TRBV7-2 NA CASSQTDWGGEKLFF TGTGCCAGCAGCCAGACTGATTGGGGGGGTGAAAAACTGTTTTTT
TRBD1 TRBJ1-1 TRBV10-2 NA CASKRTGLGSEAFF TGCGCCAGCAAACGGACAGGGCTTGGATCTGAAGCTTTCTTT
TRBD2 TRBJ2-7 TRBV5-4 NA CASSLTGPTSGSNEQYF TGTGCCAGCAGCTTGACAGGGCCGACTAGCGGGAGCAACGAGCAGTACTTC
TRBD2 TRBJ2-7 TRBV7-9 NA CASSLRVAGGHFSYEQYF TGTGCCAGCAGCCTCCGGGTAGCGGGAGGCCATTTCTCCTACGAGCAGTACTTC
NA TRBJ2-3 TRBV7-6 NA CASSLAVRDTQYF TGTGCCAGCAGCTTAGCGGTGAGAGATACGCAGTATTTT
NA TRBJ2-6 TRBV14 NA CASSQDIVILQTNSGANVLTF TGTGCCAGCAGCCAAGATATTGTAATCTTGCAGACAAACTCTGGGGCCAACGTCCTGACTTTC
TRBD2 TRBJ2-3 TRBV27 NA CASSPWTSGSDTQYF TGTGCCAGCAGTCCTTGGACTAGCGGGAGCGATACGCAGTATTTT
NA TRBJ2-1 TRBV10-1 NA CASSERPPDVNNEQFF TGCGCCAGCAGTGAGAGGCCTCCGGACGTCAACAATGAGCAGTTCTTC
NA TRBJ1-1 TRBV14 NA CASSQDEGWDTEAFF TGTGCCAGCAGCCAAGATGAGGGGTGGGACACTGAAGCTTTCTTT
TRBD2 TRBJ2-7 TRBV7-9 NA CASSYTRTSGYEQYF TGTGCCAGCAGCTACACCCGGACTAGCGGATACGAGCAGTACTTC
NA TRBJ2-1 TRBV6-4 NA CASSDSAFSNGNEQFF TGTGCCAGCAGTGACTCGGCCTTCAGCAATGGCAATGAGCAGTTCTTC
NA TRBJ2-7 TRBV11-2 NA CASSLVGSGGTYEQYF TGTGCCAGCAGCTTAGTTGGGTCGGGCGGAACCTACGAGCAGTACTTC
NA TRBJ1-1 TRBV6-1 NA CASSEARWGLYTEAFF TGTGCCAGCAGTGAAGCGCGTTGGGGGCTGTACACTGAAGCTTTCTTT
TRBD2 TRBJ2-2 TRBV7-9 few CASSLPLAGANGELFF TGTGCCAGCAGCTTGCCACTAGCGGGAGCGAACGGGGAGCTGTTTTTT
TRBD2 TRBJ2-3 TRBV30 NA CAWSSLAGVGTDTQYF TGTGCCTGGAGTTCACTAGCGGGAGTTGGCACAGATACGCAGTATTTT
NA TRBJ1-5 TRBV25-1 once CASSQGNQPQHF TGTGCCAGCAGTCAGGGCAATCAGCCCCAGCATTTT
TRBD2 TRBJ2-1 TRBV29-1 NA CSVDGGGGLGEQFF TGCAGCGTTGACGGGGGGGGAGGACTAGGTGAGCAGTTCTTC
TRBD2 TRBJ2-1 TRBV7-9 NA CASSPVTSGRARSYNEQFF TGTGCCAGCAGCCCGGTGACTAGCGGGAGGGCCCGCTCCTACAATGAGCAGTTCTTC
TRBD1 TRBJ1-3 TRBV5-8 NA CASRDAGGSGNTIYF TGTGCCAGCAGGGATGCAGGGGGCTCTGGAAACACCATATATTTT
NA TRBJ1-5 TRBV5-3 NA CARSFRVSQPQHF TGTGCCAGAAGCTTCAGGGTGAGCCAGCCCCAGCATTTT
NA TRBJ2-1 TRBV7-9 NA CASSLVLAVNNEQFF TGTGCCAGCAGCTTAGTATTAGCGGTAAACAATGAGCAGTTCTTC
TRBD1 TRBJ2-7 TRBV11-2 NA CASRSPGQNPVGSYEQYF TGTGCCAGCAGGTCCCCGGGACAGAATCCCGTTGGCTCCTACGAGCAGTACTTC
NA TRBJ1-1 TRBV10-1 once CASSETEWGTEAFF TGCGCCAGCAGTGAAACAGAATGGGGCACTGAAGCTTTCTTT
NA TRBJ1-1 TRBV6-5 NA CASGLGGEETEAFF TGTGCCAGCGGCCTAGGGGGGGAGGAAACTGAAGCTTTCTTT
TRBD1 TRBJ1-6 TRBV7-9 NA CASSFTIGQGNSPLHF TGTGCCAGCAGCTTTACGATAGGACAGGGAAATTCACCCCTCCACTTT
NA TRBJ1-5 TRBV28 once CASSPTGSNQPQHF TGTGCCAGCAGCCCGACCGGTAGCAATCAGCCCCAGCATTTT
TRBD1 TRBJ1-4 TRBV2 NA CASRGQFEATNEKLFF TGTGCCAGCAGGGGACAGTTTGAGGCAACTAATGAAAAACTGTTTTTT
NA TRBJ1-5 TRBV19 NA CASSTLNRLDQPQHF TGTGCCAGTAGTACTCTCAATAGGTTAGATCAGCCCCAGCATTTT
NA TRBJ2-2 TRBV6-5 NA CASRNRDIRGELFF TGTGCCAGCAGAAACCGGGACATCCGAGGGGAGCTGTTTTTT
TRBD1 TRBJ2-2 TRBV7-9 NA CASSSRQGANTGELFF TGTGCCAGCAGCTCCCGACAGGGTGCGAACACCGGGGAGCTGTTTTTT
TRBD2 TRBJ2-1 TRBV28 NA CASSFLAGVQEQFF TGTGCCAGCAGTTTCCTAGCGGGAGTCCAAGAGCAGTTCTTC
NA TRBJ1-1 TRBV7-9 NA CASILLSGGNTEAFF TGTGCCAGCATCCTACTAAGCGGGGGGAACACTGAAGCTTTCTTT
NA TRBJ2-7 TRBV28 NA CASTPLDGSYEQYF TGTGCCAGCACTCCCCTCGACGGTTCCTACGAGCAGTACTTC
NA TRBJ2-1 TRBV5-1 NA CASSSTGYNEQFF TGCGCCAGCAGCTCGACAGGCTACAATGAGCAGTTCTTC
NA TRBJ2-1 TRBV28 NA CASSFPPGSYNEQFF TGTGCCAGCAGTTTTCCCCCCGGGAGCTACAATGAGCAGTTCTTC
NA TRBJ2-7 TRBV4-1 NA CASSQENRHDEQYF TGCGCCAGCAGCCAAGAAAACAGGCACGACGAGCAGTACTTC
NA TRBJ2-1 TRBV5-4 NA CASSLVSGSNEQFF TGTGCCAGCAGCTTGGTCTCGGGTTCTAATGAGCAGTTCTTC
TRBD1 TRBJ1-2 TRBV5-6 NA CASSSRQGEDGYGYTF TGTGCCAGCAGCTCCAGACAGGGGGAAGATGGGTATGGCTACACCTTC
NA TRBJ2-1 TRBV9 NA CASSTEGIYNEQFF TGTGCCAGCAGCACCGAGGGGATCTACAATGAGCAGTTCTTC
TRBD2 TRBJ2-7 TRBV5-1 NA CASSAGLAGTYEQYF TGCGCCAGCAGTGCGGGACTAGCGGGAACCTACGAGCAGTACTTC
TRBD1 TRBJ1-6 TRBV28 once CASSTQGGRPPLHF TGTGCCAGCAGTACCCAAGGGGGCAGGCCACCCCTCCACTTT
TRBD1 TRBJ1-1 TRBV27 NA CASSLGWAGGDTEAFF TGTGCCAGCAGTTTAGGCTGGGCAGGGGGAGACACTGAAGCTTTCTTT
NA TRBJ1-1 TRBV5-4 NA CASSLGWGMNTEAFF TGTGCCAGCAGCTTGGGGTGGGGTATGAACACTGAAGCTTTCTTT
TRBD1 TRBJ2-7 TRBV10-1 NA CASSESTGATYEQYF TGCGCCAGCAGTGAGTCTACAGGGGCGACCTACGAGCAGTACTTC
NA TRBJ2-7 TRBV13 NA CASSLNRLEGPYEQYF TGTGCCAGCAGCCTGAACCGACTAGAAGGACCCTACGAGCAGTACTTC